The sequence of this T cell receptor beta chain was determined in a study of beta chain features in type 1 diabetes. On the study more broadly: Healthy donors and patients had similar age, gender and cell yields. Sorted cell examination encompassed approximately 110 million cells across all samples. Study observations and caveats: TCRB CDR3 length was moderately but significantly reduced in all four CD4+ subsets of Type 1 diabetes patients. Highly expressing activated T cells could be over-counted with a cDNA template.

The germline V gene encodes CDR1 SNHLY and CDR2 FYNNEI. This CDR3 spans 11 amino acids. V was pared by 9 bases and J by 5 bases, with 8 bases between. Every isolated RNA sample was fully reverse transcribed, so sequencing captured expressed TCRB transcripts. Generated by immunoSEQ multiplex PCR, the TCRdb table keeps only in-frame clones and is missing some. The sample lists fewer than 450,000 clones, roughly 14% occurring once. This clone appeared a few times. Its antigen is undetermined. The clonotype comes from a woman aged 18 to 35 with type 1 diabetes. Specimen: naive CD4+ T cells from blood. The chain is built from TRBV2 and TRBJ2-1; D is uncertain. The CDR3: CASHYHNEQFF. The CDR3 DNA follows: TGTGCCAGTCACTACCACAATGAGCAGTTCTTC.